This T cell receptor (beta chain) stems from a study of identical twins. Broader study findings: The study found that models underestimated out-of-frame TCR alpha sharing in monozygotic twins.

This clonotype was found a few times. The antigen is unknown. TCRdb used MiXCR to reprocess the 5' RACE reads, holding one entry per CDR3 protein. The table records over 600,000 distinct CDR3 sequences, over 20% of them present only once. This CDR3 has 13 amino acids. The V end lost 3 bases, the J end lost 5 bases, and 10 bases lay between the germline ends. The sample was also linked to a second study, of T cells expressing NK-cell markers. That paper notes: With respect to HCMV, most of the eight sequenced donors were seropositive, and one was seronegative. Within several experiments, an anti-gamma-delta TCR antibody kept the sorting limited to alpha-beta TCR T cells.

Sequenced sample: PBMCs. The TCR comes from a woman in her late teens or twenties in good health. The chain recombines TRBV12-3 or TRBV12-4 with TRBJ2-5; D might be TRBD1 or TRBD2, each matching 5 bases. CDR3 sequence reads: CASSFGAWETQYF. The DNA of the CDR3 is TGTGCCAGCAGTTTCGGGGCCTGGGAGACCCAGTACTTC.